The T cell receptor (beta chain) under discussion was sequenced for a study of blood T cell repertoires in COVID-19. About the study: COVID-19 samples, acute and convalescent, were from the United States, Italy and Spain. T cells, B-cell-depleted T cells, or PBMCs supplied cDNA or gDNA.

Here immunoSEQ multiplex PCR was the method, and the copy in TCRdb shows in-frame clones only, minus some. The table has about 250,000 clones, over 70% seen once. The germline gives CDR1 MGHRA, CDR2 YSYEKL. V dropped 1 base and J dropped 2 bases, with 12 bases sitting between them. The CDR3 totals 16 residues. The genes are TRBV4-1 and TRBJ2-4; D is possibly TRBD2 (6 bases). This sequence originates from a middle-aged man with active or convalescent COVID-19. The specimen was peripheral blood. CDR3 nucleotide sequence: TGCGCCAGCAGCCAAGTTGCCAGGACTACCAAAAACATTCAGTACTTC. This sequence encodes CASSQVARTTKNIQYF.